Listed below are T cell receptor beta chains from one sample, sequenced in a study of blood T cell repertoires in COVID-19. Generated by immunoSEQ multiplex PCR, the TCRdb table keeps only in-frame clones and is missing some. The sample consists of some 300,000 clones, approximately 88% of them appearing once. Specimen: PBMCs or T cells enriched from blood (not recorded which). The receptors were gathered from a woman between 40 and 55 years old who had recovered from COVID-19. The CDR3 runs from the conserved cysteine through the conserved F or W. D genes are given only for firm matches.

. TRBJ2-3 TRBV5-1 TGCGCCAGCAGCTTAGCTGGACAGATCACAGATACGCAGTATTTT CASSLAGQITDTQYF
. TRBJ2-5 TRBV3-1/TRBV3-2 TGTGCCAGCAGCCGCAGTTCCTCCAGGGGAAGAGAGACCCAGTACTTC CASSRSSSRGRETQYF
. TRBJ1-3 TRBV19 TGTGCCACTAGCGATACTTTGTTCCGCTCTGGAAACACCATATATTTT CATSDTLFRSGNTIYF
. TRBJ1-6 TRBV9 TGTGCCAGCAGCGTAGTAGGGGCGCACAATTCACCCCTCCACTTT CASSVVGAHNSPLHF
. TRBJ1-2 TRBV18 TGTGCCAGCTCACTACCTTCCGGGGGATTTACCTTC CASSLPSGGFTF
TRBD1 TRBJ1-1 TRBV18 TGTGCCAGCTCACCTTCATATGGAGGGGGCGCGAAAGCTTTCTTT CASSPSYGGGAKAFF
. TRBJ1-2 TRBV30 TGTGCCTGGATCCCTGGACAGTTACTAAACTATGGCTACACCTTC CAWIPGQLLNYGYTF
. TRBJ2-1 TRBV30 TGTGCCTGGAGTGTGGGGCCGGGTGAGCAGTTCTTC CAWSVGPGEQFF
. TRBJ1-2 TRBV29-1 TGCAGCGTTGGTGGACAGAACTATGGCTACACCTTC CSVGGQNYGYTF
TRBD1 TRBJ1-3 TRBV6-5 TGTGCCAGCGCCTACTTTGACAGGGACGGAAACACCATATATTTT CASAYFDRDGNTIYF
. TRBJ2-2 TRBV9 TGTGCCAGCAGCCCCCGGCGGACGAACACCGGGGAGCTGTTTTTT CASSPRRTNTGELFF
. TRBJ2-7 TRBV9 TGTGCCAGCAGCGTGACTTCCACTAGCTACGAGCAGTACTTC CASSVTSTSYEQYF
. TRBJ1-1 TRBV5-1 TGCGCCAGCAGCTTGGCGGGTATGTTGAACACTGAAGCTTTCTTT CASSLAGMLNTEAFF
. TRBJ2-1 TRBV25-1 TGTGCCAGCAGTGAATATAGGGGGGAGGGCGAGCAGTTCTTC CASSEYRGEGEQFF
TRBD2 TRBJ2-5 TRBV5-1 TGCGCCAGCAGCCGGGGGCTAGCGGGGCCAGGGGAGACCCAGTACTTC CASSRGLAGPGETQYF
TRBD1 TRBJ1-4 TRBV4-2 TGTGCCAGCAGCCCAGGGACAGGGGATAGTGAAAAACTGTTTTTT CASSPGTGDSEKLFF
TRBD1 TRBJ1-2 TRBV6-2/TRBV6-3 TGTGCCAGCAGTTACCCGACAGGGTTAGACGGCTACACCTTC CASSYPTGLDGYTF
. TRBJ1-3 TRBV15 TGTGCCACCAGCAGAGATCTCGGGGGTAACTCTGGAAACACCATATATTTT CATSRDLGGNSGNTIYF
. TRBJ2-7 TRBV2 TGTGCCAGCGACCCCCGCAGGGCTACCGCTTCCTACGAGCAGTACTTC CASDPRRATASYEQYF